This TCR beta chain was recorded in a study of regulatory T cells in long-lasting Graves disease (dated by TCRdb to the early 2020s). Notes on the research overall: Antithyroid drugs had been taken for less than 3 months by newly diagnosed Graves' disease patients. Peripheral blood TCR sequencing and RNA sequencing compared persistent Graves' disease patients with newly diagnosed Graves' disease patients. The study was conducted in China and was registered as a clinical trial. A total of approximately 35 samples underwent TCR sequencing: about 13 from persistent and roughly 20 from newly diagnosed Graves' disease patients. Results the study describes overall, beyond this receptor: The study examined only peripheral blood because the primary lesion, thyroid tissue, could not be accessed. Preferential use of TRBV28, TRBJ1-2 and TRBJ2-5 was observed in persistent disease, whereas TRBV20-1 and TRBJ2-1 were favored in newly diagnosed disease. Sequencing and analysis were restricted to the TCR beta chain. The authors acknowledged the small sample size as a limitation that may reduce accuracy. Compared with newly diagnosed patients, persistent Graves' disease patients had lower TCR Shannon entropy and fewer highly expanded clones, which suggests clonal expansion. More public clonotypes were shared among persistent patients (roughly 2,900) than among newly diagnosed patients (966).

This clonotype was recorded at least ten times. The antigen it binds to is not known. Per-nucleotide qualities are absent, and no much larger clonotype sits a single base away. The CDR3 holds 10 amino acids from the cysteine to the phenylalanine. Only the CDR3 region is kept as DNA, spanning 30 bases read in frame from base 1. CDR1 is given as GTSNPN and CDR2 as SVGIG, both from the germline V gene (reference sequence). Receptors were amplified or captured by multiplex PCR. Sequencing relied on an Illumina HiSeq 4000. CDR3 regions were amplified by Arm-PCR with iRepertoire HTBI primers to construct TCR beta libraries. PCR products were gel purified before sequencing. Processing in the source paper ran as follows. Across samples, around 62 TRBV and around 15 TRBJ segments were identified and used for gene usage analysis of CDR3 amino acid clonotypes. COPE and FqMerger were used to merge the filtered high-quality paired reads into contigs. BLAST was used to align contigs to the IMGT TRBV, TRBD and TRBJ reference genes, and CDR3 was defined following IMGT. Any clonotype with a frequency above 0.1% was classified as a highly expanded clone. Shannon entropy was used to measure repertoire diversity, and the Gini coefficient was used to measure V-J evenness. A clonotype found in more than one individual was treated as public. TCRdb reran the public reads through fastp at Q25 and MiXCR, keeping productive beta chains. Entries are consolidated by CDR3 protein sequence, retaining the most common genes and DNA. TCRdb, not the original authors, processed these V and J calls. The table for this sample lists around 420,000 distinct CDR3 sequences; less than 20% of them were counted only once. Clones ranked in the top ten supply 22% of the sample.

The time point tag for this specimen amounts to: newly diagnosed GD, antithyroid drugs for less than 3 months. For both TCR sequencing and RNA sequencing, RNA was extracted from PBMCs using TRIzol. Graves' disease was diagnosed according to American Thyroid Association guidelines. Recruitment of patients was carried out at an endocrinology department in Xi'an, China. Each patient gave roughly 10 milliliters of peripheral blood, collected in an EDTA anticoagulant tube. Ficoll Paque Plus density gradient separation was used to isolate PBMCs, and no additional T cell sorting was done. An Agilent 2100 Bioanalyzer and agarose gel were used to check RNA quality, and a NanoDrop 2000 was used to measure RNA concentration.

Recombination joined TRBV30 with TRBJ2-3, with no reliable assignment of the D segment. The assigned J gene may be wrong: the sequence end matches TRBJ2-5 better. The sequence derives from a female donor with Graves disease. The sample was peripheral blood mononuclear cells (PBMCs), taken at new diagnosis, from a patient treated with antithyroid drugs. The CDR3 has the sequence CAWDGETQYF. The nucleotide sequence is given as TGTGCCTGGGATGGCGAGACCCAGTACTTC.